The next 21 T cell receptor beta chains were all read from a single sample in a study of blood T cell repertoires in COVID-19. Method: immunoSEQ multiplex PCR; TCRdb's copy keeps in-frame clones and lacks some. The sample lists tens of thousands of clones, about nine tenths occurring once. Sequencing was carried out using peripheral blood. All receptors derive from a man aged 45-65 years with active or convalescent COVID-19.

The chain is built from TRBV24-1 and TRBJ2-1; a possible D gene is TRBD1 (8 bases). V shed 3 bases and J shed 9 bases, with 20 bases lying between them. The CDR3 length is 16 residues. The V gene's germline CDR1 is KGHDR and CDR2 SFDVKD. The CDR3 DNA is TGTGCCACCAGTGATCCGAGGGACAGGTGGGAGGGTGAGCAGTTCTTC. This sequence encodes CATSDPRDRWEGEQFF.

The chain uses TRBV9 and TRBJ2-1; TRBD1 aligns across 12 bases. The junction had 4 bases not matched to a gene; V was cut back by 4 bases and J by 8 bases. The CDR3 sequence is 14 residues long. Germline loops: CDR1 SGDLS, CDR2 YYNGEE. This chain's CDR3 is CASSPGQGAYEQFF. For the CDR3, the DNA is TGTGCCAGCAGCCCGGGACAGGGGGCCTATGAGCAGTTCTTC.

The V gene is TRBV7-3, the J gene TRBJ1-1; D unresolved. The germline V and J ends were trimmed by 0 bases and 8 bases, with 10 bases remaining between them. Germline assignment: CDR1 SGHTA and CDR2 FQGTGA. This CDR3 contains 13 residues. CDR3 in DNA: TGTGCCAGCAGCTTAACCGTCCGACAAGAAGCTTTCTTT. As protein: CASSLTVRQEAFF. The complete variable domain, with remaining parts taken from reference TRBV7-3 and TRBJ1-1, reads GAGVSQTPSNKVTEKGKYVELRCDPISGHTALYWYRQSLGQGPEFLIYFQGTGAADDSGLPNDRFFAVRPEGSVSTLKIQRTERGDSAVYLCASSLTVRQEAFFGQGTRLTVV.

The chain uses TRBV19 and TRBJ2-1, with no clear D. The germline gives CDR1 LNHDA, CDR2 SQIVND (reference sequence). CDR3 size: 12 residues. The V end lost 6 bases, the J end lost 4 bases, and 7 bases lay between the germline ends. The CDR3 sequence: CASSIQYNEQFF. In DNA, the CDR3 is TGTGCCAGTAGCATACAGTACAATGAGCAGTTCTTC.

This clone was detected only once. The gene calls are TRBV3-1 (or the pseudogene TRBV3-2) and TRBJ1-1, with D perhaps matching TRBD1 (6 bases). The germline CDR1 and CDR2 sequences are LGHDT and YNNKEL (reference sequence). The CDR3 is 14 residues long. V was trimmed by 5 bases and J by 5 bases, leaving 15 bases between them. The DNA of the CDR3 is TGTGCCAGCAGCTCACAGGGAGGGGGGACTGAAGCTTTCTTT. This codes for CASSSQGGGTEAFF.

The rearrangement links TRBV6-5 to TRBJ1-1, with no clear D. There are 14 residues in the CDR3. Per germline, CDR1 MNHEY and CDR2 SVGAGI. Trimming left V 2 bases short and J 1 base short, with 8 bases between. The CDR3 loop is CASSYPGENTEAFF. Here the CDR3 DNA reads TGTGCCAGCAGTTACCCCGGAGAGAACACTGAAGCTTTCTTT.

The rearrangement uses TRBV20-1 and TRBJ2-1; D possibly corresponds to TRBD1 (5 bases). V dropped 3 bases and J dropped 7 bases, with 10 bases sitting between them. CDR3 length equals 12 residues. Germline V gene sequence: CDR1 DFQATT, CDR2 SNEGSKA (reference sequence). The CDR3 DNA reads as TGCAGTGCTAGTCTCACAGGAAATGAGCAGTTCTTC. Translation: CSASLTGNEQFF.

This chain uses TRBV28 with TRBJ1-5, with D possibly being TRBD1 (5 bases). Germline CDR1 is MDHEN and CDR2 is SYDVKM. The CDR3 is 13 amino acids. V lost 6 bases to trimming and J lost 3 bases, with 9 bases between them. DNA of the CDR3: TGTGCCAGCAGGGGGCAGAACAATCAGCCCCAGCATTTT. Amino acids: CASRGQNNQPQHF.

This sequence joins TRBV11-3 and TRBJ1-3, with D hard to call. In germline, CDR1 is SGHNT, CDR2 YENEEA. V gave up 6 bases and J gave up 0 bases, with 15 bases separating them. CDR3 size: 16 residues. CDR3 DNA sequence: TGTGCCAGCAGATCACTTCACAGTGGCTCTGGAAACACCATATATTTT. Protein: CASRSLHSGSGNTIYF.

The CDR3 nucleotides are TGTGCCAGCAGCGAGAAGGGCGGGGGGAACACCGGGGAGCTGTTTTTT. Translated: CASSEKGGGNTGELFF. The rearrangement links TRBV5-4 to TRBJ2-2, with 7 bases aligning to TRBD2. The CDR3 runs 16 residues. Germline assignment: CDR1 SGHNT and CDR2 YYREEE (reference sequence). The J segment lost 1 base and the V segment lost 4 bases, leaving 7 bases of the junction unmatched.

The chain recombines TRBV18 with TRBJ1-3; unclear D gene. Germline V gene data show CDR1 as KGHSH and CDR2 as LQKENI. Trimming removed 2 bases at V and 2 bases at J, with 10 bases between. CDR3 size: 15 residues. CDR3: CASSPTQRAGNTIYF. In DNA, the CDR3 is TGTGCCAGCTCACCAACACAGAGGGCTGGAAACACCATATATTTT.

The genes are TRBV7-3 and TRBJ2-3; TRBD2 agrees at 14 bases. This CDR3 contains 18 residues. With 5 bases clipped from V and 0 bases from J, the junction kept 7 bases outside the gene matches. CDR1 is SGHTA and CDR2 is FQGTGA in the germline V gene. In DNA form, the CDR3 reads TGTGCCAGCAGCCCGAAGGGACTAGCGGGGGCTAGCACAGATACGCAGTATTTT. It yields the protein CASSPKGLAGASTDTQYF.

V gene TRBV6-1 combines with J gene TRBJ2-5, with D perhaps matching TRBD1 (5 bases). The V gene lost 2 bases and the J gene lost 4 bases, with 11 bases spanning the gap. CDR1 MNHNS and CDR2 SASEGT come from the germline V gene. The CDR3 totals 14 residues. For the CDR3, the DNA is TGTGCCAGCAGTGAAACAAGACAGCCAGAGACCCAGTACTTC. Translating it yields CASSETRQPETQYF.

The V and J genes are TRBV18 and TRBJ1-2; D is ambiguous. The germline V gene has CDR1 KGHSH and CDR2 LQKENI. V gave up 3 bases and J gave up 1 base, with 6 bases separating them. The CDR3 runs to 13 residues. The CDR3 sequence: CASSPGSNYGYTF. CDR3 coding DNA: TGTGCCAGCTCACCTGGGAGTAACTATGGCTACACCTTC.

For the CDR3, the DNA is TGTGCCAGCAGCTTAAACTACAATCAGCCCCAGCATTTT. It encodes CASSLNYNQPQHF. The J gene is TRBJ1-5, the V gene TRBV11-2; D remains ambiguous. V was clipped by 2 bases and J by 3 bases, with 5 bases between them. The CDR3 loop spans 13 amino acids. Germline V gene lookup returns CDR1 SGHAT and CDR2 FQNNGV.

The chain employs TRBV6-5 and TRBJ2-2; a possible D gene is TRBD2 (5 bases). V was trimmed by 6 bases and J by 5 bases, leaving 10 bases between them. The CDR3 has 13 residues. Per germline, CDR1 MNHEY and CDR2 SVGAGI. DNA of the CDR3: TGTGCCAGCAGACCGGGGTTGACCGGGGAGCTGTTTTTT. Its translation: CASRPGLTGELFF.

The V gene is TRBV5-6, the J gene TRBJ1-3, with 7 bases that match TRBD1. CDR1 and CDR2 from the germline V gene are SGHDT and YYEEEE. This CDR3 is built from 15 residues. With 2 bases clipped from V and 10 bases from J, the junction kept 12 bases outside the gene matches. In nucleotides, the CDR3 is TGTGCCAGCAGCTTTAGCCCAGGGGGAGTTAAGACCATATATTTT. This sequence encodes CASSFSPGGVKTIYF.

This clone came up once. This rearrangement joins TRBV2 to TRBJ1-5; perhaps TRBD1 as D (6 bases). The CDR3 spans 13 residues. Germline V gene sequence: CDR1 SNHLY, CDR2 FYNNEI. Deletions cut 8 bases from V and 3 bases from J, with 11 bases between. This chain's CDR3 is CASGGQFNQPQHF. CDR3 nucleotide sequence: TGTGCCAGCGGAGGACAGTTCAATCAGCCCCAGCATTTT.

V usage is TRBV29-1 and J usage is TRBJ2-5; 7 nucleotides match TRBD2. The CDR3 sequence is 15 residues long. V was clipped by 7 bases and J by 1 base; unmatched bases: 12. From germline, CDR1 is SQVTM and CDR2 ANQGSEA. This chain's CDR3 is CSGTIGGGAQETQYF. The CDR3 bases are TGCAGCGGAACAATCGGGGGAGGGGCCCAAGAGACCCAGTACTTC.

The chain joins TRBV6-5 to TRBJ1-2, with 9 bases fitting TRBD1. CDR3 size: 13 residues. V lost 6 bases and J lost 8; bases outside the gene matches: 7. In germline, CDR1 is MNHEY, CDR2 SVGAGI. CDR3 sequence reads: CASSPGTGWGYTF. CDR3 coding DNA: TGTGCCAGCAGCCCCGGGACAGGGTGGGGCTACACCTTC.

V usage is TRBV10-3 and J usage is TRBJ2-1, with 11 nucleotides matching TRBD1. This CDR3 contains 14 residues. Germline trimming cut 8 bases from V and 0 bases from J; bases unmatched to any gene: 0. Germline values: CDR1 ENHRY, CDR2 SYGVKD. CDR3 protein: CAIGTGGSYNEQFF. The CDR3 coding sequence is TGTGCCATCGGGACAGGGGGCTCCTACAATGAGCAGTTCTTC.